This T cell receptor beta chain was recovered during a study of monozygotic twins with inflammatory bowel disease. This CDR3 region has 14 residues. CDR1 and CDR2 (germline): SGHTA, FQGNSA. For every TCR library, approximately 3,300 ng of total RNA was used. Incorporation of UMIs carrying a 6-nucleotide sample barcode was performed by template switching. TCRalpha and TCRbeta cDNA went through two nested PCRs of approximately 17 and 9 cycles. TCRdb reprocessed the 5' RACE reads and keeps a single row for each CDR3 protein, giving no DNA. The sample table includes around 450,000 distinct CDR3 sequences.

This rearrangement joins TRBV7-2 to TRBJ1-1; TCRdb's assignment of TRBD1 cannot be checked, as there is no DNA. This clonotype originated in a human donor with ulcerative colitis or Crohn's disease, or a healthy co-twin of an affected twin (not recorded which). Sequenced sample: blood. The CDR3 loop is CASSWKGGPTEAFF.